These T cell receptor beta chains were read from a single sample in a study of molecular identifiers for immune sequencing clone quantification. TCRdb recomputed calls from the PCR reads with MiXCR, one row per CDR3 protein. The sample gives about 500,000 distinct CDR3 sequences, roughly a fifth of which show up once; about 0.84% is in the top ten. Specimen: naive CD8+ T cells from blood, with Jurkat cell RNA spiked in. The source is a human donor in good health. Some libraries in this study had Jurkat cell RNA spiked in. Both conserved end residues are part of each CDR3. The D gene is left open where the match is weak.

J: TRBJ2-3
V: TRBV27
D: TRBD1
length: 15
CDR3: CASSNGTGLLHTQYF

J: TRBJ1-1
V: TRBV20-1
D: -
length: 16
CDR3: CSARDINGVADTEAFF

J: TRBJ2-7
V: TRBV7-9
D: TRBD1
length: 14
CDR3: CASHPGTGRYEQYF

J: TRBJ2-1
V: TRBV4-1
D: -
length: 16
CDR3: CASSQRGGGGTNEQFF

J: TRBJ2-5
V: TRBV5-1
D: -
length: 15
CDR3: CASSPGETLQETQYF

J: TRBJ2-3
V: TRBV6-2/TRBV6-3
D: TRBD1
length: 15
CDR3: CASQGTGTSTDTQYF

J: TRBJ2-3
V: TRBV29-1
D: -
length: 13
CDR3: CSVGEGYPGTQYF

J: TRBJ2-3
V: TRBV5-1
D: TRBD2
length: 16
CDR3: CASSSTSGSQVDTQYF

J: TRBJ1-5
V: TRBV24-1
D: TRBD1
length: 13
CDR3: CATSTGGGQPQHF

J: TRBJ2-5
V: TRBV7-9
D: TRBD2
length: 17
CDR3: CASSPGLAGAIQETQYF

J: TRBJ2-7
V: TRBV5-6
D: TRBD1
length: 19
CDR3: CASSLARDRAITSSYEQYF

J: TRBJ2-7
V: TRBV6-2/TRBV6-3
D: TRBD1
length: 15
CDR3: CASSYFVDRLFEQYF

J: TRBJ2-7
V: TRBV19
D: TRBD1
length: 14
CDR3: CASSTGTGVYEQYF

J: TRBJ2-2
V: TRBV4-1
D: -
length: 17
CDR3: CASSQGQVEVYTGELFF

J: TRBJ2-3
V: TRBV4-1
D: -
length: 15
CDR3: CASSQVTVTTDTQYF

J: TRBJ2-7
V: TRBV20-1
D: TRBD2
length: 13
CDR3: CSAPRTSIHEQYF

J: TRBJ2-7
V: TRBV6-2/TRBV6-3
D: -
length: 15
CDR3: CASSLEGGFSYEQYF

J: TRBJ2-7
V: TRBV27
D: TRBD2
length: 15
CDR3: CASSFSTSGSYEQYF

J: TRBJ1-5
V: TRBV9
D: -
length: 16
CDR3: CASSVVGAPRDQPQHF

J: TRBJ1-2
V: TRBV9
D: -
length: 15
CDR3: CASSVGDTFWFGYTF

J: TRBJ2-1
V: TRBV27
D: -
length: 11
CDR3: CASRVDYEQFF

J: TRBJ1-1
V: TRBV29-1
D: -
length: 12
CDR3: CSVEVSGREAFF

J: TRBJ2-7
V: TRBV27
D: TRBD2
length: 15
CDR3: CASSLNPSGTVEQYF

J: TRBJ2-1
V: TRBV5-1
D: -
length: 12
CDR3: CARQDVRNEQFF

J: TRBJ1-1
V: TRBV20-1
D: -
length: 12
CDR3: CSGSGMNTEAFF

J: TRBJ2-7
V: TRBV27
D: TRBD2
length: 16
CDR3: CASHSRGGRAKYEQYF

J: TRBJ2-6
V: TRBV19
D: -
length: 14
CDR3: CASNRRSGANVLTF

J: TRBJ2-1
V: TRBV6-2/TRBV6-3
D: TRBD2
length: 15
CDR3: CASSFGLAGVNEQFF

J: TRBJ2-7
V: TRBV28
D: -
length: 13
CDR3: CASSSRGFYEQYF

J: TRBJ2-7
V: TRBV27
D: -
length: 15
CDR3: CASSFDAAGRYEQYF

J: TRBJ2-6
V: TRBV6-2/TRBV6-3
D: -
length: 16
CDR3: CASTTNRASGANVLTF